What follows are 4 T cell receptor beta chains derived from one specimen sequenced in a study of cytomegalovirus exposure and HLA in healthy donors. The study ran its PCR with 60 Vbeta and 13 Jbeta primers. Sequencing used immunoSEQ multiplex PCR; TCRdb keeps in-frame clones, though not all of them. This table holds 100,000 to 150,000 clones, roughly 88% found once. Sequencing was performed on PBMCs. The source of these receptors is a boy younger than 18 in good health and CMV-seronegative.

The chain links TRBV19 to TRBJ1-4; D is uncertain. The germline V gene has CDR1 LNHDA and CDR2 SQIVND (reference sequence). Trimming cost V 3 bases and J 8 bases, with 13 bases left between them. This CDR3 is 14 amino acids long. CDR3 loop: CASSIPGSYEKLFF. CDR3 coding DNA: TGTGCCAGTAGTATTCCGGGGAGCTACGAAAAACTGTTTTTT.

The chain couples TRBV14 to TRBJ2-7; D is ambiguous. Germline V lookup: CDR1 SGHDN, CDR2 FVKESK. The CDR3 length is 17 residues. V lost 1 base, J lost 0 bases, and 16 bases lay in between. The CDR3 nucleotides are TGTGCCAGCAGCCAAGGCGTCACAGCCCTTAGCTCCTACGAGCAGTACTTC. Its translation is CASSQGVTALSSYEQYF.

This chain connects TRBV9 to TRBJ2-5; 12 bases fit TRBD2. The CDR3 spans 17 residues. Losses at the gene ends were 3 bases for V and 4 bases for J; bases not matched to a gene: 10. Germline assignment: CDR1 SGDLS and CDR2 YYNGEE. The CDR3 region has the DNA TGTGCCAGCAGCGGGGGGCGACTAGCGGGAGTGTCAGAGACCCAGTACTTC. Protein: CASSGGRLAGVSETQYF.

The rearrangement uses TRBV7-9 and TRBJ1-3; a weak D match, TRBD1 (6 bases). Trimming removed 9 bases at V and 2 bases at J, with 14 bases between. Germline V CDR1 and CDR2: SEHNR, FQNEAQ (reference sequence). The CDR3 contains 14 residues. The CDR3 loop reads CASLEQGAGNTIYF. The CDR3 coding sequence is TGTGCCAGTCTCGAACAGGGAGCTGGAAACACCATATATTTT.